The 5 T cell receptor beta chains given below trace back to one sample, sequenced in a study of cytomegalovirus exposure and HLA in healthy donors. The PCR made use of 60 Vbeta and 13 Jbeta primers. Sequenced by immunoSEQ multiplex PCR; TCRdb stores in-frame clones only, minus some. The sample contains about 89,000 clones, roughly three quarters of which appear only once. Source material: PBMCs. All receptors derive from a man in his thirties or forties in good health and CMV-seronegative.

In this sample, this clone turned up a few times. The J gene is TRBJ1-1, the V gene TRBV18; D not certain. Per germline, CDR1 KGHSH and CDR2 LQKENI. Between the trimmed V and J ends, which lost 2 bases and 6 bases, there was a span of 10 bases. This CDR3 spans 13 amino acids. The CDR3 protein is CASSPNPSAEAFF. The CDR3 coding sequence is TGTGCCAGCTCACCAAATCCCTCAGCTGAAGCTTTCTTT.

The chain joins TRBV11-2 to TRBJ2-3; 11 bases are a match to TRBD2. The V gene end was trimmed by 4 bases and the J gene end by 0 bases; junction bases not matched to a gene: 3. The CDR3 runs 16 residues. Germline values: CDR1 SGHAT, CDR2 FQNNGV. Written as DNA, the CDR3 is TGTGCCAGCAGCTCGACTAGCGGGACTAGCACAGATACGCAGTATTTT. Protein product: CASSSTSGTSTDTQYF.

Here the CDR3 DNA reads TGTGCCAGCAACAGGGGAGGCGACGAGGGTGGCTACACCTTC. Translation: CASNRGGDEGGYTF. J is TRBJ1-2 and V is TRBV6-5, with 7 bases identical to TRBD1. J was trimmed by 7 bases and V by 7 bases; bases with no gene match: 12. CDR3 length: 14 residues. Germline assignment: CDR1 MNHEY and CDR2 SVGAGI.

The chain couples TRBV27 to TRBJ1-6; a weak D match, TRBD1 (5 bases). The V gene's germline CDR1 is MNHEY and CDR2 SMNVEV (reference sequence). The V gene lost 5 bases and the J gene lost 0 bases, with 17 bases spanning the gap. CDR3 length: 18 residues. In DNA form, the CDR3 reads TGTGCCAGCAGTCAGCAACTACGGGGGAGCTCCTATAATTCACCCCTCCACTTT. This gives the protein CASSQQLRGSSYNSPLHF.

A single count supports this clone. This chain joins TRBV27 and TRBJ1-5; 10 bases are a match to TRBD1. From germline, CDR1 is MNHEY and CDR2 SMNVEV (reference sequence). V shed 5 bases and J 3 bases; nucleotides not matched to a gene: 7. This CDR3 spans 16 amino acids. The CDR3 nucleotides are TGTGCCAGCAGTCGCACCGGGACAGGGGTCAATCAGCCCCAGCATTTT. As protein: CASSRTGTGVNQPQHF.